These T cell receptor beta chains were read from a single sample in a study of glioma-infiltrating T cells after dendritic cell vaccination. Generated by immunoSEQ multiplex PCR, the TCRdb table keeps only in-frame clones and is missing some. The repertoire includes 85,000 or so clones, less than 85% of them detected once, and more than 8% sits in the top ten. Here the sequenced sample was blood, taken after dendritic cell vaccination. The receptors shown here come from a human donor with glioblastoma. The CDR3 runs from the conserved cysteine through the conserved F or W. The D gene is left open where the match is weak. Not all rows give a size; the values are once, few, many and, for expanded clones, a class.

TRBV28,-,TRBJ1-5,TRBD1,TGTGCCAGCAGTTTATTGACACAGGGGAGCAATCAGCCCCAGCATTTT,CASSLLTQGSNQPQHF
TRBV7-2,-,TRBJ2-3,TRBD2,TGTGCCAGCAGTCCCGGGACTAGCGGGGGGTACACAGATACGCAGTATTTT,CASSPGTSGGYTDTQYF
TRBV6-1,-,TRBJ1-4,TRBD1,TGTGCCAGCAATAGACAGGGGGTTGGTAATGAAAAACTGTTTTTT,CASNRQGVGNEKLFF
TRBV4-3,-,TRBJ2-3,TRBD1,TGCGCCAGCAGCCAAGTATTAGCGTCTGGGACAGGGGGAGATACGCAGTATTTT,CASSQVLASGTGGDTQYF
TRBV18,-,TRBJ2-3,TRBD2,TGTGCCAGCTCACCACCGCTAGGCGGGAGGGATACGCAGTATTTT,CASSPPLGGRDTQYF
TRBV11-2,-,TRBJ2-4,-,TGTGCCAGCAGCTTAGGACAGAACATAGCCAAAAACATTCAGTACTTC,CASSLGQNIAKNIQYF
TRBV19,-,TRBJ2-1,-,TGTGCCAGCCTGGGACTGTCTCGAAATGAGCAGTTCTTC,CASLGLSRNEQFF
TRBV5-6,-,TRBJ2-2,-,TGTGCCAGCAGCCCTACAACCCGGGGCACCGGGGAGCTGTTTTTT,CASSPTTRGTGELFF
TRBV9,-,TRBJ1-1,-,TGTGCCAGCAGCGTAGAAGAGGGGACAACTGAAGCTTTCTTT,CASSVEEGTTEAFF
TRBV5-8,many,TRBJ2-7,-,TGTGCCAGCAGCTTGTCGTCCTACGAGCAGTACTTC,CASSLSSYEQYF
TRBV5-1,few,TRBJ2-5,TRBD1,TGCGCCAGCAGTTCCGGACAGGGGGGTGGGGAGACCCAGTACTTC,CASSSGQGGGETQYF
TRBV21-1,-,TRBJ1-2,-,TGTGCCAGCAGCACACACCCCGTCGGACAGGGGTACTATGGCTACACCTTC,CASSTHPVGQGYYGYTF
TRBV7-3,-,TRBJ2-1,TRBD1,TGTGCCAGCAGCCCTGACAGGGTTGGGGACTACAATGAGCAGTTCTTC,CASSPDRVGDYNEQFF
TRBV30,-,TRBJ2-7,-,TGTGCCTGGGGATCACAAGGGGGAATTTCGCCGCAGTACTTC,CAWGSQGGISPQYF
TRBV18,-,TRBJ2-2,-,TGTGCCAGCTCAATACCAGAATACACCGGGGAGCTGTTTTTT,CASSIPEYTGELFF
TRBV5-6,-,TRBJ1-3,-,TGTGCCAGCAGCTTGAGGAGATCTGGAAACACCATATATTTT,CASSLRRSGNTIYF
TRBV4-1,-,TRBJ1-3,TRBD1,TGCGCCAGCAGCCAACGACAGGGGGCCTCCTCTGGAAACACCATATATTTT,CASSQRQGASSGNTIYF
TRBV5-4,few,TRBJ1-4,TRBD1,TGTGCCAGCAGCTTGGGGGACAGGCCCACTAATGAAAAACTGTTTTTT,CASSLGDRPTNEKLFF
TRBV18,few,TRBJ2-5,-,TGTGCCAGCTCACCCCCGAGACACCAAATGTGGGAGACCCAGTACTTC,CASSPPRHQMWETQYF
TRBV7-2,-,TRBJ2-3,TRBD2,TGTGCCAGCAGCTTAGCGACTAGCGGGAGTGGCACAGATACGCAGTATTTT,CASSLATSGSGTDTQYF
TRBV29-1,-,TRBJ2-1,TRBD2,TGCAGCGCCTCCCCGAGCGGGAGATACAATGAGCAGTTCTTC,CSASPSGRYNEQFF
TRBV5-1,-,TRBJ2-2,-,TGCGCCAGCAGCTTGGCCGCGGCGGTGAACACCGGGGAGCTGTTTTTT,CASSLAAAVNTGELFF
TRBV19,-,TRBJ1-5,-,TGTGCCAGTAGTGAGGGACAGCCCCAGCATTTT,CASSEGQPQHF
TRBV7-9,-,TRBJ1-4,-,TGTGCCAGCAGCTTCACGGGAGCAACTAATGAAAAACTGTTTTTT,CASSFTGATNEKLFF
TRBV18,-,TRBJ1-1,-,TGTGCCAGCTCACCGATCAGGGGTTTCACTGAAGCTTTCTTT,CASSPIRGFTEAFF
TRBV5-1,few,TRBJ1-1,-,TGCGCCAGCAGCTTGGTTACTCAGGGCTCCACTGAAGCTTTCTTT,CASSLVTQGSTEAFF
TRBV19,few,TRBJ1-6,-,TGTGCCAGTAGGACAGGTTATTCACCCCTCCACTTT,CASRTGYSPLHF
TRBV5-4,-,TRBJ2-5,TRBD2,TGTGCCAGCAGCTCCCCTAGAGACGGGGGGGAGACCCAGTACTTC,CASSSPRDGGETQYF
TRBV7-2,-,TRBJ2-1,-,TGTGCCAGCAGCTTATTAGGGGGGGGGTCCTACAATGAGCAGTTCTTC,CASSLLGGGSYNEQFF
TRBV6-6,-,TRBJ2-5,-,TGTGCCAGCAGCCCTCCCGGCCAAGAGACCCAGTACTTC,CASSPPGQETQYF
TRBV2,-,TRBJ1-4,-,TGTGCCAGCAGGACAGGTGGATCTCTAGCAACTAATGAAAAACTGTTTTTT,CASRTGGSLATNEKLFF
TRBV5-1,-,TRBJ2-7,-,TGCGCCAGCAGCTTGGTTCCAGCGATGGCCTCCTACGAGCAGTACTTC,CASSLVPAMASYEQYF
TRBV28,-,TRBJ2-5,-,TGTGCCAGCAGTTTAGCGGTGGCTGGGGGGGCGCGCAGGAAGACCCAGTACTTC,CASSLAVAGGARRKTQYF
TRBV21-1,-,TRBJ2-3,-,TGTGCCAGCAGGGGGAGGGGATATACGCAGTATTTT,CASRGRGYTQYF
TRBV9,-,TRBJ2-3,-,TGTGCCAGCAGCGTTTCGCAGCTAGTATCAGTCAGCACAGATACGCAGTATTTT,CASSVSQLVSVSTDTQYF
TRBV19,-,TRBJ2-5,-,TGTGCCAGTAGTTGGGTTACGACAGGTGCTCAAGAGACCCAGTACTTC,CASSWVTTGAQETQYF
TRBV7-2,-,TRBJ2-7,TRBD1,TGTGCCAGCAGCTTGAGTCCTGTGACCGGGACAGGGCGCCACGAGCAGTACTTC,CASSLSPVTGTGRHEQYF
TRBV2,-,TRBJ2-7,TRBD2,TGTGCCAGCAGTGGCTCACTAGCGGGAGGTTTGTCCTACGAGCAGTACTTC,CASSGSLAGGLSYEQYF
TRBV7-2,-,TRBJ2-1,TRBD2,TGTGCCAGCAGCGTCCTAGCGGGGGGGCTACACAATGAGCAGTTCTTC,CASSVLAGGLHNEQFF
TRBV6-5,-,TRBJ2-4,-,TGTGCCAGCAGTTACTCGGTCGGAGGCAAAAACATTCAGTACTTC,CASSYSVGGKNIQYF
TRBV29-1,-,TRBJ2-1,-,TGCAGCGTTGACGGTGCCGGGGGCTCCTACAATGAGCAGTTCTTC,CSVDGAGGSYNEQFF
TRBV7-9,-,TRBJ1-4,-,TGTGCCAGCAGCCCGGGATCAACTAATGAAAAACTGTTTTTT,CASSPGSTNEKLFF
TRBV19,-,TRBJ2-3,-,TGTGCCAGTAGTATGACTAGCACAGATACGCAGTATTTT,CASSMTSTDTQYF
TRBV11-2,-,TRBJ1-4,-,TGTGCCAGCAGCCCCAGCGGTGGCAGCTTTAATGAAAAACTGTTTTTT,CASSPSGGSFNEKLFF
TRBV5-1,-,TRBJ2-7,-,TGCGCCAGCAGCTTGGATCTACAGCCCTACGAGCAGTACTTC,CASSLDLQPYEQYF
TRBV28,-,TRBJ1-5,TRBD1,TGTGCCAGCAGCCGCGACAGGGATCAGCCCCAGCATTTT,CASSRDRDQPQHF
TRBV5-1,once,TRBJ1-2,TRBD1,TGCGCCAGCAGCCCCGGACAGGTTACTAACTATGGCTACACCTTC,CASSPGQVTNYGYTF
TRBV2,-,TRBJ2-2,TRBD1,TGTGCCAGCACCCCACAGGGGGCGCGGAACACCGGGGAGCTGTTTTTT,CASTPQGARNTGELFF
TRBV6-5,-,TRBJ2-7,-,TGTGCCAGCAGTTACGGGTCCGGAGACGAGCAGTACTTC,CASSYGSGDEQYF
TRBV5-4,-,TRBJ2-7,-,TGTGCCGGCAGCTTGGGCGCAGGGGCTCTCTACGAGCAGTACTTC,CAGSLGAGALYEQYF
TRBV28,-,TRBJ2-2,-,TGTGCCAGCAGTTTCAGTCACGGGGAGCTGTTTTTT,CASSFSHGELFF
TRBV7-9,-,TRBJ2-1,TRBD2,TGTGCCAGCAGCTCCGGACTAGCCCACAATGAGCAGTTCTTC,CASSSGLAHNEQFF
TRBV18,-,TRBJ1-1,-,TGTGCCAGCTCACGGGGCGATGAAGCTTTCTTT,CASSRGDEAFF
TRBV30,-,TRBJ1-1,-,TGTGCCTGGAGGTTACAGGAAGCTTTCTTT,CAWRLQEAFF
TRBV14,-,TRBJ1-1,-,TGTGCCAGCAGCCAAGATCGGATTGGGGGCGCAGGTCCTGAAGCTTTCTTT,CASSQDRIGGAGPEAFF
TRBV28,once,TRBJ2-7,TRBD2,TGTGCCAGCAGTTTTTTGCGGGAGCGCCCCGGTGAGCAGTACTTC,CASSFLRERPGEQYF
TRBV7-6,-,TRBJ2-3,TRBD2,TGTGCCAGCAGCCCAAGCGGGGGCACAGATACGCAGTATTTT,CASSPSGGTDTQYF